Below, one TCR beta chain is given with its context. Assay used: immunoSEQ multiplex PCR; TCRdb lists only in-frame clones, some missing. The table lists about 110,000 clones, over 80% of them singletons. These data originate in a study of blood T cell repertoires in COVID-19. Looking at the study overall: Sources were T cells, B-cell-depleted T cells, or PBMCs; the material itself was cDNA or gDNA.

The CDR3 length is 13 residues. Germline V lookup: CDR1 LGHNA, CDR2 YSLEER. V was shortened by 4 bases and J by 3 bases, with 9 bases between the two germline ends. The sequenced sample was peripheral blood. The rearrangement links TRBV4-3 to TRBJ1-1, with D possibly TRBD1 on 5 matching bases. This TCR derives from a woman between 65 and 79 years old with acute or convalescent COVID-19. The CDR3 bases are TGCGCCAGCAGCCCTGGGGCCTACACTGAAGCTTTCTTT. It translates to CASSPGAYTEAFF.